This T cell receptor (beta chain) emerged from a study of graft-versus-host responses after intestinal transplantation. Study-level background: Transplant recipients had multivisceral, liver-intestinal, or isolated intestinal grafts. Uniformly, recipients were administered anti-thymocyte globulin induction with subsequent tacrolimus and steroids for two to three years. Findings and caveats of the study: Some GvH clones appeared in ileal mucosa or blood before recipient bone marrow. Early declines in HvG clones that occurred post-transplant were associated with peak circulating GvH clone levels.

The CDR3 totals 14 residues. The V and J ends lost 0 bases and 4 bases, in that order; junction bases with no gene match: 3. Looked up from germline, CDR1 is SGHRS and CDR2 is YFSETQ. In the case of this clone: The antigen is undetermined.

This table comes from immunoSEQ multiplex PCR, and its TCRdb copy is limited to in-frame clones, with some not included. The profile shows around 95,000 clones, roughly 84% of them singletons. The TCR sequence derives from a human donor who was the organ donor for an intestinal transplant. This chain uses TRBV5-1 with TRBJ1-2, with 7 bases matching TRBD1. Sequencing was performed on unstimulated CD4+ T cells sorted from spleen or lymph node cells, taken before transplant. DNA for the CDR3: TGCGCCAGCAGCTTGGGAGGGGGCAGCTATGGCTACACCTTC. It codes for CASSLGGGSYGYTF. The full variable domain, its missing parts supplied by reference TRBV5-1 and TRBJ1-2, is KAGVTQTPRYLIKTRGQQVTLSCSPISGHRSVSWYQQTPGQGLQFLFEYFSETQRNKGNFPGRFSGRQFSNSRSEMNVSTLELGDSALYLCASSLGGGSYGYTFGSGTRLTVV.